The 28 T cell receptor beta chains listed next were all sequenced from one sample in a study of T cells in Graves' hyperthyroidism and ophthalmopathy. RNA transcripts gave rise to amplified TCR beta CDR3 regions. Primed by the HTBI set, a first-round RT-PCR was run on the TCR CDR3. MiXCR, run by TCRdb on the multiplex PCR reads, gives a single entry per CDR3 protein. The data hold a few hundred thousand distinct CDR3 sequences, with more than 12% observed a single time. Material for sequencing was blood. Receptors originate from a woman aged 35 to 49 with Graves' hyperthyroidism that later progressed to Graves' ophthalmopathy.

This clonotype was seen more than once but under ten times. V and J are TRBV7-9 and TRBJ2-3; weak D call: TRBD2 (6 bases). The CDR3 length is 15 residues. Germline V CDR1 and CDR2: SEHNR, FQNEAQ (reference sequence). V dropped 4 bases and J dropped 2 bases, with 13 bases sitting between them. The CDR3 reads CASSSKGRTTDTQYF. CDR3 sequence (DNA): TGTGCCAGCAGCTCTAAGGGGAGGACCACAGATACGCAGTATTTT.

This clonotype has at least ten counts. This chain uses TRBV27 with TRBJ2-6; D ambiguous. Germline V gives CDR1 MNHEY, CDR2 SMNVEV (reference sequence). V lost 0 bases and J lost 0, with 9 bases in between. The CDR3 contains 17 residues. Written as DNA, the CDR3 is TGTGCCAGCAGTTTATCCAGAAGGAGCTCTGGGGCCAACGTCCTGACTTTC. Translated, it gives CASSLSRRSSGANVLTF.

This clonotype has a count of ten or more. The chain carries TRBV12-3 or TRBV12-4 and TRBJ1-2; D perhaps matches TRBD1 (5 bases). V shed 4 bases and J shed 2 bases, with 14 bases lying between them. The CDR3 totals 15 residues. CDR3 sequence: CASSYRDSENYGYTF. CDR3 DNA: TGTGCCAGCAGTTATCGGGACTCCGAAAACTATGGCTACACCTTC.

This clonotype has a single count. Being one base from a much bigger clone, this may be a read error. The chain recombines TRBV7-9 with TRBJ2-3; D unclear. The germline V and J ends were trimmed by 4 bases and 5 bases, with 13 bases remaining between them. The germline V gene has CDR1 SEHNR and CDR2 FQNEAQ (reference sequence). The CDR3 spans 14 residues. CDR3 nucleotides: TGTGCCAGCAGCTGGGCCTTTCTGGGAGATACGCAGTATTTT. This encodes CASSWAFLGDTQYF. Based on the CDR3 plus reference TRBV7-9 and TRBJ2-3, the full variable domain is DTGVSQNPRHKITKRGQNVTFRCDPISEHNRLYWYRQTLGQGPEFLTYFQNEAQLEKSRLLSDRFSAERPKGSFSTLEIQRTEQGDSAMYLCASSWAFLGDTQYFGPGTRLTVL.

This clonotype appeared many times. J is TRBJ2-1 and V is TRBV15; no clear D. V shed 2 bases and J shed 5 bases, with 7 bases lying between them. This CDR3 is 13 amino acids long. Per the germline V gene, CDR1 is LNHNV and CDR2 is YYDKDF (reference sequence). The CDR3 bases are TGTGCCACCAGCAGATCGTTAAACAATGAGCAGTTCTTC. This codes for CATSRSLNNEQFF.

The rearrangement links TRBV29-1 to TRBJ2-7, with 11 bases lining up with TRBD1. Germline assignment: CDR1 SQVTM and CDR2 ANQGSEA. CDR3 length: 13 amino acids. J lost 5 bases, V lost 5 bases, and 5 bases had no gene match. CDR3: CSVWGQGGHEQYF. For the CDR3, the DNA is TGCAGCGTTTGGGGACAGGGGGGCCACGAGCAGTACTTC.

There are many counts of this clonotype. The rearrangement links TRBV11-2 to TRBJ2-7; 10 bases are shared with TRBD2. CDR1 and CDR2 from the germline V gene are SGHAT and FQNNGV. The trim removed 1 base at V and 4 bases at J, leaving 10 bases unmatched. The CDR3 has 17 amino acids. CDR3 nucleotides: TGTGCCAGCAGCTTAGCGGGACTAGCGATGATTCCTTACGAGCAGTACTTC. It is translated as CASSLAGLAMIPYEQYF.

This clonotype is medium-sized in the sample. This sequence joins TRBV2 and TRBJ2-2, with D maybe TRBD1 (5 bases). V lost 6 bases, J lost 5 bases, and 10 bases lay in between. This CDR3 has 13 amino acids. Germline values: CDR1 SNHLY, CDR2 FYNNEI. The CDR3 spells CASRVQATGELFF. As DNA, the CDR3 is TGTGCCAGCAGAGTACAGGCTACCGGGGAGCTGTTTTTT.

This clonotype was detected many times. The J gene is TRBJ1-1, the V gene TRBV20-1, with D uncertain. With 1 base removed from V and 1 base from J, the gap between germline ends came to 10 bases. In germline, CDR1 is DFQATT, CDR2 SNEGSKA (reference sequence). The CDR3 sequence is 14 residues long. The CDR3 nucleotides read TGCAGTGCTAGAGGAGACCTGGAGAACACTGAAGCTTTCTTT. Translated, it gives CSARGDLENTEAFF.

This clonotype was detected many times. The CDR3 protein is CSASALYF. DNA for the CDR3: TGCAGTGCTAGCGCCTTGTACTTC. V is TRBV20-1 and J is TRBJ2-5; unclear D gene. Germline V CDR1 and CDR2: DFQATT, SNEGSKA (reference sequence). The germline V and J ends were trimmed by 3 bases and 13 bases, with 6 bases remaining between them. CDR3 length equals 8 residues.

This clonotype was picked up many times. The CDR3 sequence is CASFRGSRTEAFF. DNA of the CDR3: TGTGCCAGCTTCCGGGGGAGTCGGACTGAAGCTTTCTTT. J is TRBJ1-1 and V is TRBV28; D may be TRBD1 (5 bases). CDR1 and CDR2 (germline): MDHEN, SYDVKM. The length of the CDR3 is 13 residues. V shed 8 bases and J shed 5 bases, with 15 bases lying between them. Supplemented by reference TRBV28 and TRBJ1-1, the full variable domain reads DVKVTQSSRYLVKRTGEKVFLECVQDMDHENMFWYRQDPGLGLRLIYFSYDVKMKEKGDIPEGYSVSREKKERFSLILESASTNQTSMYLCASFRGSRTEAFFGQGTRLTVV.

The table lists this clonotype with many counts. The chain is built from TRBV6-5 and TRBJ2-5; D gene uncertain. Germline CDR1 MNHEY, CDR2 SVGAGI. This CDR3 is 15 amino acids long. The V end lost 2 bases, the J end lost 5 bases, and 15 bases lay between the germline ends. The CDR3 loop reads CASSYIESASETQYF. Written as DNA, the CDR3 is TGTGCCAGCAGTTACATCGAGTCAGCGTCGGAGACCCAGTACTTC.

This clonotype was counted many times. The chain couples TRBV20-1 to TRBJ2-2; 7 bases match TRBD1. Germline CDR1 and CDR2: DFQATT and SNEGSKA (reference sequence). CDR3 length: 15 amino acids. J gave up 6 bases and V 8 bases, and 15 bases lay outside the gene matches. CDR3 amino acids: CSSLGGAKGAGELFF. The CDR3, as DNA: TGCAGTTCTCTAGGGGGCGCAAAGGGAGCCGGGGAGCTGTTTTTT.

This clonotype was counted many times. The chain is built from TRBV3-1 and TRBJ2-2, with TRBD2 matching over 7 bases. Germline V gene data show CDR1 as LGHDT and CDR2 as YNNKEL (reference sequence). The CDR3 extends over 19 amino acids. The V segment lost 1 base and the J segment 2 bases; nucleotides outside the gene matches: 13. The CDR3 DNA reads TGTGCCAGCAGCCAAGTCTTCGGGCGGGAGCGATTAAACACCGGGGAGCTGTTTTTT. This codes for CASSQVFGRERLNTGELFF.

This clonotype was picked up many times. The V call is TRBV6-1, the J call TRBJ2-7, with unresolved D. The length of the CDR3 is 15 residues. Per the germline V gene, CDR1 is MNHNS and CDR2 is SASEGT. Between the trimmed V and J ends, which lost 6 bases and 2 bases, there was a span of 17 bases. The chain's CDR3 is CASRARTGNPYEQYF. The CDR3 nucleotides read TGTGCCAGCAGAGCCCGGACGGGTAATCCCTACGAGCAGTACTTC.

J is TRBJ1-2 and V is TRBV6-2 or TRBV6-3; tentatively, D is TRBD1 (6 bases). Germline V gene lookup returns CDR1 MNHEY and CDR2 SVGEGT. This CDR3 region has 15 residues. V lost 0 bases to trimming and J lost 4 bases, with 12 bases between them. CDR3 DNA sequence: TGTGCCAGCAGTTACTCCAGGGGTCGGGGCTATGGCTACACCTTC. It codes for CASSYSRGRGYGYTF.

Many counts were recorded for this clonotype. In DNA, the CDR3 is TGTGCCAGCAGTTATCCGGGAGGTTACGAGCAGTACTTC. Its protein is CASSYPGGYEQYF. V gene TRBV6-6 combines with J gene TRBJ2-7; 7 nucleotides match TRBD2. Germline CDR1 and CDR2: MNHNY and SVGAGI (reference sequence). V lost 3 bases, J lost 4 bases, and 3 bases stayed unmatched. This CDR3 spans 13 amino acids.

This clonotype has just a few counts. The rearrangement uses TRBV5-1 and TRBJ1-4; no clear D. The V and J ends lost 1 base and 5 bases respectively, with 9 bases between them. The length of the CDR3 is 14 residues. Germline V gives CDR1 SGHRS, CDR2 YFSETQ. CDR3 sequence: CASSLYPPNEKLFF. CDR3 bases: TGCGCCAGCAGCTTGTACCCTCCAAATGAAAAACTGTTTTTT.

This clonotype was counted at least ten times. The gene calls are TRBV7-2 and TRBJ2-3; 10 bases align to TRBD2. J gave up 3 bases and V 1 base, and 4 bases lay outside the gene matches. The CDR3 extends over 16 amino acids. The germline gives CDR1 SGHTA, CDR2 FQGNSA. The CDR3 bases are TGTGCCAGCAGCTTAGGCCTAGCGGGAGTAACAGATACGCAGTATTTT. Residues: CASSLGLAGVTDTQYF.

The V gene is TRBV6-2 or TRBV6-3, the J gene TRBJ2-1; TRBD2 matches 12 bases. The V gene's germline CDR1 is MNHEY and CDR2 SVGEGT. This CDR3 is built from 18 residues. Unmatched junction bases numbered 12, after V lost 6 bases and J lost 3 bases. The CDR3 loop is CASRRGTSGRWFYNEQFF. DNA of the CDR3: TGTGCCAGCAGGCGCGGGACTAGCGGGCGTTGGTTCTACAATGAGCAGTTCTTC.

This clonotype came up many times. This chain connects TRBV7-9 to TRBJ2-1; no clear D gene. From germline, CDR1 is SEHNR and CDR2 FQNEAQ (reference sequence). V was cut by 1 base and J by 11 bases, with 12 bases left in between. The CDR3 has 13 residues. The chain's CDR3 is CASSLVEAAQQFF. The CDR3 DNA reads as TGTGCCAGCAGCTTAGTTGAGGCAGCTCAGCAGTTCTTC.

This clonotype was seen ten or more times. The chain joins TRBV12-3 or TRBV12-4 to TRBJ1-5; possible D gene TRBD1, 5 bases. This CDR3 has 13 residues. Trimming removed 3 bases at V and 5 bases at J, with 8 bases between. Written as DNA, the CDR3 is TGTGCCAGCAGTTTCTTCAGGGATCAGCCCCAGCATTTT. Translating gives CASSFFRDQPQHF.

This clonotype occurred many times. The chain carries TRBV15 and TRBJ1-1; 8 nucleotides agree with TRBD1. V shed 0 bases, J shed 8 bases, and the junction held 8 bases outside the gene matches. CDR3 length: 15 amino acids. Germline CDR1 LNHNV, CDR2 YYDKDF (reference sequence). In DNA form, the CDR3 reads TGTGCCACCAGCAGAGATCTGGCAGGGGGCGCGGAAGCTTTCTTT. This gives the protein CATSRDLAGGAEAFF.

This clonotype has a count of ten or more. The gene calls are TRBV3-1 and TRBJ1-2; D ambiguous. Germline CDR1 reads LGHDT; CDR2 reads YNNKEL (reference sequence). This CDR3 contains 15 residues. Trimming left V 4 bases short and J 0 bases short, with 12 bases between. For the CDR3, the DNA is TGTGCCAGCAGCCGCCGGAAGGGTTCTAACTATGGCTACACCTTC. Translation gives CASSRRKGSNYGYTF.

Ten or more counts support this clonotype. The chain is built from TRBV29-1 and TRBJ2-5; D gene unclear. The CDR3 totals 13 residues. V was shortened by 1 base and J by 1 base, with 7 bases between the two germline ends. Germline lookup yields CDR1 SQVTM and CDR2 ANQGSEA. CDR3 amino acids: CSVEAQIQETQYF. The CDR3 region has the DNA TGCAGCGTTGAAGCCCAGATCCAAGAGACCCAGTACTTC.

This clonotype was seen at least ten times. Here the CDR3 reads CATSRDLGASGSPKETQYF. As DNA, the CDR3 is TGTGCCACCAGCAGAGATCTGGGGGCTAGCGGGAGCCCGAAAGAGACCCAGTACTTC. The gene calls are TRBV15 and TRBJ2-5; 10 nucleotides line up with TRBD2. Germline values: CDR1 LNHNV, CDR2 YYDKDF (reference sequence). The CDR3 covers 19 residues. Trimming removed 0 bases from V and 3 bases from J; junction bases left unmatched: 13.

This clonotype was detected ten times or more. This chain links TRBV18 with TRBJ2-1; TRBD1 aligns across 8 bases. The CDR3 has 14 residues. V lost 6 bases to trimming and J lost 8 bases; unmatched junction nucleotides: 9. Germline CDR1 KGHSH, CDR2 LQKENI. CDR3 sequence (DNA): TGTGCCAGCTCCCTTCAGGGGGCAGGGTATGAGCAGTTCTTC. It is translated as CASSLQGAGYEQFF.

This clonotype has at least ten counts. This chain connects TRBV28 to TRBJ1-2, with 7 nucleotides matching TRBD1. Per germline, CDR1 MDHEN and CDR2 SYDVKM. The CDR3 runs to 18 residues. The V segment lost 1 base and the J segment 3 bases; nucleotides outside the gene matches: 14. As DNA, the CDR3 is TGTGCCAGCAGTTTATTACATCTGGGACAGAGCAAACACTATGGCTACACCTTC. Translating gives CASSLLHLGQSKHYGYTF.